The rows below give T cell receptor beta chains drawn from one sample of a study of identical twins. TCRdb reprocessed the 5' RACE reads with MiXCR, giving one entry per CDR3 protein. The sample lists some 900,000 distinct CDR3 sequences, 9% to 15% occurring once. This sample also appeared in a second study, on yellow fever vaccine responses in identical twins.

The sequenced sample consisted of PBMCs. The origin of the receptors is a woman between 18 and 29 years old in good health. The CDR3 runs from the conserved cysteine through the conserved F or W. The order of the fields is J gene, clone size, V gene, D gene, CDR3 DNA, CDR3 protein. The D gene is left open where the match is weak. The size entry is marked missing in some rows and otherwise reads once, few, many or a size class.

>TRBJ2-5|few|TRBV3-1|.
TGTGCCAGCAGCCAGGGTGCGGCTCAAGAGACCCAGTACTTC
CASSQGAAQETQYF
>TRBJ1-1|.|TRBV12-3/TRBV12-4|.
TGTGCCAGCAGCCCGGGGGGTAGGGTCACTGAAGCTTTCTTT
CASSPGGRVTEAFF
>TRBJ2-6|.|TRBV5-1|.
TGCGCCAGCAGCTTGGCCACAGTATCGCCCTCTGGGGCCAACGTCCTGACTTTC
CASSLATVSPSGANVLTF
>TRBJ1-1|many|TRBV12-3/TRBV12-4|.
TGTGCCAGCAGTTTAGTTGGGGGCGGGGGAGGGACTGAAGCTTTCTTT
CASSLVGGGGGTEAFF
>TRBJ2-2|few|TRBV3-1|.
TGTGCCAGCAGCCCAATTACTAGCACCGGGGAGCTGTTTTTT
CASSPITSTGELFF
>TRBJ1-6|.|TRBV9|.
TGTGCCAGCAGCGTAGAGGGACGGCGAATTGATTCACCCCTCCACTTT
CASSVEGRRIDSPLHF
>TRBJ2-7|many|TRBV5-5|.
TGTGCCAGCAGCCTCGGGTTGGGGGAGCAGTACTTC
CASSLGLGEQYF
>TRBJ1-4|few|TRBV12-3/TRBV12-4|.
TGTGCCAGCAGCCCCGGTTTGAGGGACAATGAAAAACTGTTTTTT
CASSPGLRDNEKLFF
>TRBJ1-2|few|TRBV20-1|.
TGCAGTGCTAGCACGGGGAGCCTCTATGGCTACACCTTC
CSASTGSLYGYTF
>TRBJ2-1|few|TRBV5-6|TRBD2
TGTGCCAGCAGTCCGACCAGCGGGAGTGTTGGTGAGCAGTTCTTC
CASSPTSGSVGEQFF
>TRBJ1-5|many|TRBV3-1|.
TGTGCCAGCAGCCAAGAGGCAGGGATGGGTCAGCCCCAGCATTTT
CASSQEAGMGQPQHF
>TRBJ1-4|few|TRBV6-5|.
TGTGCCAGCAGTTGGGAGTTGGGTAATGAAAAACTGTTTTTT
CASSWELGNEKLFF
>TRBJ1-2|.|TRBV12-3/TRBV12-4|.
TGTGCCAGCAGTTTCTCCCCCAGGGGCTCTTACACCTTC
CASSFSPRGSYTF
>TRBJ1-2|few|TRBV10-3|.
TGTGCCATCAGTGGGGCCTGGGATGGCTACACCTTC
CAISGAWDGYTF
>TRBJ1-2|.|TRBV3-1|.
TGTGCCAGCAGCCCCATAGTGGGGCTGGGGGGCTACACCTTC
CASSPIVGLGGYTF
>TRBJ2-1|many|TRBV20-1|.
TGCAGTGCTAAAGGGACTTACAATGAGCAGTTCTTC
CSAKGTYNEQFF
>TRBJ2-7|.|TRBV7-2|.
TGTGCCAGCAGCTTAGGATTAGCGACCTACGAGCAGTACTTC
CASSLGLATYEQYF
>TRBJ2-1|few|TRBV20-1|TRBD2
TGCAGTGCTAGAGGACTAGCGGGAGGGAAACGTTCCTACAATGAGCAGTTCTTC
CSARGLAGGKRSYNEQFF
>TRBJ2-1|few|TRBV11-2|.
TGTGCCAGCAGCTCACCAGCGGCAAGCTCCTACAATGAGCAGTTCTTC
CASSSPAASSYNEQFF
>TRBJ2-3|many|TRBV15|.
TGTGCCACCAGCAGTCGGGGTACAGATACGCAGTATTTT
CATSSRGTDTQYF
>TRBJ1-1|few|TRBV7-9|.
TGTGCCAGCAGCGGCCACAGGGATGTCACTGAAGCTTTCTTT
CASSGHRDVTEAFF
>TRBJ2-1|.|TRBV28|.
TGTGCCAGCAGTTTCATAGGGTCCGGGCACAATGAGCAGTTCTTC
CASSFIGSGHNEQFF
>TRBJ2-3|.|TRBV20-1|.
TGCAGTGCTAGGGGATTAGCAAGGGGCACAGATACGCAGTATTTT
CSARGLARGTDTQYF
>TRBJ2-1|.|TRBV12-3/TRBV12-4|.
TGTGCCAGCAGTTCGACACCGGGAACCTACAATGAGCAGTTCTTC
CASSSTPGTYNEQFF
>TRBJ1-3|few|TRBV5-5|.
TGTGCCAGCAGCTTGGTAAATACAGGGTACGGAAACACCATATATTTT
CASSLVNTGYGNTIYF
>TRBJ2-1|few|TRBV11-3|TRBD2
TGTGCCAGCACCGACAATAGCGGGAGGGCGCTGTTCTTC
CASTDNSGRALFF
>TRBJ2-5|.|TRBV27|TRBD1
TGTGCCAGCAGTTTTTACCCCGACAGGGGGCGAGAGACCCAGTACTTC
CASSFYPDRGRETQYF
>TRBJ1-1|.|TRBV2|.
TGTGCCAGCCGGGGCGGTCGAGAAGCTTTCTTT
CASRGGREAFF
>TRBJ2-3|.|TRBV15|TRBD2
TGTGCCACCAGCAGAATAGCGGGGGGGCGGACAGATACGCAGTATTTT
CATSRIAGGRTDTQYF
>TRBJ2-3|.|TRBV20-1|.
TGCAGCTCGGAGAAGGGGGGCTGGTATCGGGGGGATACGCAGTATTTT
CSSEKGGWYRGDTQYF
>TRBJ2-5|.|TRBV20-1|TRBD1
TGCAGTGCTAGAGCCGGGACAGGGGGAGGGACCCAGTACTTC
CSARAGTGGGTQYF
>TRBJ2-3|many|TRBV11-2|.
TGTGCCAGCAGCCGTTTAGCGGCTAGCACAGATACGCAGTATTTT
CASSRLAASTDTQYF
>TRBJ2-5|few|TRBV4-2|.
TGTGCCAGCAGCCAAGTAGCGTGGCGGGATACTAAAGAGACCCAGTACTTC
CASSQVAWRDTKETQYF
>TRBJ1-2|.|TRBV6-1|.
TGTGCCAGCAGCCCGGACCCTTACTATGGCTACACCTTC
CASSPDPYYGYTF
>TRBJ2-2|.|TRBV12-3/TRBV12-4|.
TGTGCCAGCACTATCGGGGATGTCGGGGAGCTGTTTTTT
CASTIGDVGELFF
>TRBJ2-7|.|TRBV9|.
TGTGCCAGCAGCCCCCCCGACAGCCACGAGCAGTACTTC
CASSPPDSHEQYF
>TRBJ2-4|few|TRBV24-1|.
TGTGCCACCAGTGCCGCGGGAACCATTCAGTACTTC
CATSAAGTIQYF
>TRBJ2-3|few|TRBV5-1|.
TGCGCCAGCAGCTTGGCCTCCGGGGATGCGCGGGTTACGCAGTATTTT
CASSLASGDARVTQYF
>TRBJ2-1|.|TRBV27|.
TGTGCCAGCAGTTCCTCCCGGGAGAGGCTTGTTGAGCAGTTCTTC
CASSSSRERLVEQFF
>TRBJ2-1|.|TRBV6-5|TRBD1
TGTGCCAGCAGTTACACTCTTTTGGGACAGGGGGCGGCCGGGCAGTTCTTC
CASSYTLLGQGAAGQFF
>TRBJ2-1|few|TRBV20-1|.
TGCAGTGCTATGATATACCTTAGCGGTGGGAGCTCCTACAATGAGCAGTTCTTC
CSAMIYLSGGSSYNEQFF
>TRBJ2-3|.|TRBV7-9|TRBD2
TGTGCCAGCAGCTTAGCCAGCGGGGGAATAGATACGCAGTATTTT
CASSLASGGIDTQYF
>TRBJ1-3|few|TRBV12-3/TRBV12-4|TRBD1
TGTGCCAGCAGTTTAACAGGGGAGGGAGACACCATATATTTT
CASSLTGEGDTIYF
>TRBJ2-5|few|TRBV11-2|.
TGTGCCAGCCACTCGGGACTGCCTGGAGAGACCCAGTACTTC
CASHSGLPGETQYF
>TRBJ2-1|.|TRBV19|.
TGTGCCAGTAGTGTCGGGGAATCGGGGTATGAGCAGTTCTTC
CASSVGESGYEQFF
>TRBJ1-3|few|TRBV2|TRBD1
TGTGCCAGCAGTGTCGGGACAGGAGGAAACACCATATATTTT
CASSVGTGGNTIYF
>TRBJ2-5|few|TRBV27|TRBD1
TGTGCCAGCAGTTATGCCGCGACAGGGTACCAAGAGACCCAGTACTTC
CASSYAATGYQETQYF
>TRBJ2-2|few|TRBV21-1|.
TGTGCCAGCCCCCCGGAAGTCTACACCGGGGAGCTGTTTTTT
CASPPEVYTGELFF
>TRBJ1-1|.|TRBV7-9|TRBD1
TGTGCCAGCAGCCCGGGGCCCCCGGGACAGGCCCAAGCTTTCTTT
CASSPGPPGQAQAFF
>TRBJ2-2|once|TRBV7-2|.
TGTGCCAGCAGCTTAGTCGCAGGGGCCACGAACACCGGGGAGCTGTTTTTT
CASSLVAGATNTGELFF
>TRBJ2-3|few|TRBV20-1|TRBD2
TGCAGTGCTAGATCCCAAGTTTTTGGGCGGGAGAGGTCAGATACGCAGTATTTT
CSARSQVFGRERSDTQYF
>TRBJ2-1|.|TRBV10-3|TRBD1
TGTGCCATCACAGGGGGCGCCCAGTCCGACAATGAGCAGTTCTTC
CAITGGAQSDNEQFF
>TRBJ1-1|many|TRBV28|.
TGTGCCAGCAGTTTAATTAGGACAGACTTGAACACTGAAGCTTTCTTT
CASSLIRTDLNTEAFF
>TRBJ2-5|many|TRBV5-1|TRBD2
TGCGCCAGCAGCCCCGCCGGACTAGCGGTGGATTGGGAAGAGACCCAGTACTTC
CASSPAGLAVDWEETQYF
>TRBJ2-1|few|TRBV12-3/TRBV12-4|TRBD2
TGTGCCAGCAGTTCGTTACTAGCGGGGAGTCGGGATGAGCAGTTCTTC
CASSSLLAGSRDEQFF
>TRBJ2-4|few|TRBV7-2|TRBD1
TGTGCCAGCACCCCAGGACAGGCTCAAAACATTCAGTACTTC
CASTPGQAQNIQYF
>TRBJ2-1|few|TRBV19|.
TGTGCCAGTAGTATAGCTGGGAGGGAGCAGTTCTTC
CASSIAGREQFF